This T cell receptor (beta chain) was retrieved from a study of shared clonotypes between healthy human individuals (dated by TCRdb to 2020 to 2022). With regard to the full study: Two women and a few men aged 18 to 49 years were included in the cohort. Leukapheresis yielded between about 0.85 and 10 billion PBMCs per donor. Per donor, three plates each were used for CD4 naive and CD4 memory, two for CD8 naive, and one for CD8 memory. To estimate repertoire size and how much clonotypes are shared between individuals, the study performed deep sequencing of blood TCR repertoires from about five healthy adults. To increase sequencing depth and limit assay-specific biases, TCR repertoire library preparation and sequencing were carried out by different laboratories using diverse techniques. General findings and caveats noted by the study authors: Only blood was sampled, and tissue TCR repertoires likely differ from those in blood. Because the study included only a small number of donors, the genetic and exposure-history diversity represented was limited. Based on pairwise subsampling, the degree of clonotype sharing among donors was expected to be affected by sequencing depth. Across four donors, approximately 5% of naive CD4, more than 3% of naive CD8, 2% to 2.5% of memory CD4, and roughly 0.41% of memory CD8 clonotypes were shared. Larger estimated clonotype richness was generally found for naive subsets than for memory subsets. Higher generation probabilities were observed for clonotypes shared by all four sorted-subset donors than for non-shared clonotypes. Rarefaction of sorted-subset datasets indicated incomplete sequencing despite the large sequencing depth.

TCR CDR3 regions were amplified from genomic DNA by multiplex PCR using the deep immunoSEQ assay. Extracted genomic DNA from each cell subset was distributed evenly across all wells of several immunoSEQ 96-well plates, and each plate was treated as a replicate. For sorted subsets, each replicate PCR was loaded with 200 ng genomic DNA, equivalent to approximately 27,000 T cell genomes. The purified libraries were quantified using a Qubit 3.0 fluorometer, sized with a Bioanalyzer 2100, and then quantified again using the KAPA Library Quantification kit. Every immunoSEQ 96-well plate was sequenced on a dedicated single-read 150-cycle Illumina NextSeq 550 flow cell. Per the authors' processing: Because only junctional sequences without quality scores were contained in the immunoSEQ output, filtering matching that applied to full-length reads could not be performed. Sequences were annotated with PyIR, a Python wrapper for IgBLAST v1.9, and V/J genes and CDR3 were assigned using IMGT germline references. Any read was removed if the V/J assignment was weak (E-value above 1e-6), the CDR3 was missing, or the read contained stop codons, out-of-frame junctions, or ambiguous translated residues. V3J clonotypes were defined as sequences sharing the same inferred V gene, J gene, and CDR3 amino acid sequence. The percentage overlap between two repertoires was calculated by dividing the number of shared unique clonotypes by the size of the smaller repertoire. Three approaches were used to assess repertoire richness: RTK rarefaction, the Chao1 estimator, and Recon v2.1 estimates of unobserved clonotypes. OLGA was used to compute generation probabilities for all TCRbeta clonotypes that the gDNA method yielded from a few donors. What TCRdb holds here is the immuneACCESS table cut down to in-frame rearrangements. Part of the clones is not present; checked against another copy, under half of the missing clones reflect an unresolved V gene, and the others are unexplained. For V, J and clone size, that table is used; D and trimming come from the DNA. Recorded for this sample are about 1.1 million clones; about 80% of them occurred a single time. Under 0.65% of the sample is in the top ten clones.

On this clone itself: Its antigen remains unidentified. Qualities for individual bases were not recorded, and no much larger clone is one base off.

The donors were healthy, HIV-negative adults who had no recently reported acute infections or vaccinations. All donors were Caucasian adults living in Nashville, Tennessee, USA. CD4+ T cells were enriched by magnetic negative selection, after which naive cells were positively selected on CD45RA and the negative fraction was taken as the memory subset. Blood was collected by leukapheresis, and PBMCs were isolated by Ficoll-Histopaque density gradient centrifugation and then cryopreserved in liquid nitrogen vapor phase. Analytical flow cytometry was used to check the purity and quantity of each magnetically sorted T cell population. Genomic DNA was isolated from each sorted fraction and quantified by UV absorbance on a Nanodrop 2000c. The germline V gene supplies CDR1 MNHEY and CDR2 SVGAGI. V sheds 2 bases and J sheds 5 bases, leaving 9 bases between their ends. Reading from cysteine to phenylalanine, the CDR3 counts 13 amino acids. The retained sequence is limited to the CDR3, 39 bases, with the frame set at the first base.

The chain was built from TRBV6-5 and TRBJ1-2, with the D gene uncertain. The sequence was collected from a man between 18 and 29 years old in good health. Some clones in this sample may be carry-over from other donors' samples. The specimen sequenced was memory CD4+ T cells from PBMCs. The cell subset or site label here, explained by the study, means: CD45RA-negative fraction. At the DNA level, the sequence is TGTGCCAGCAGTTACATTGCGGGGTATGGCTACACCTTC. This gives the protein CASSYIAGYGYTF.